These 5 T cell receptor beta chains share one sample of origin, sequenced in a study of blood T cells in healthy people across ages. The use of a sample-barcoded 5' primer and a J-beta primer mix characterized a second PCR of about 7 to 12 cycles. TCRdb redid the calling of the 5' RACE reads with MiXCR, one entry per CDR3 protein. The repertoire includes 1.5 million to 1.9 million distinct CDR3 sequences, 35% to 45% of them detected once, and less than 5% sits in the top ten. Sequenced material: blood. The receptors were gathered from a woman between 18 and 29 years old in good health.

This rearrangement joins TRBV4-1 to TRBJ1-2; D gene ambiguous. The V end was cut by 0 bases, the J end by 5 bases, with 16 bases between. Germline V gene lookup returns CDR1 MGHRA and CDR2 YSYEKL. This CDR3 region has 16 residues. The CDR3 protein is CASSQDPTTVGYGYTF. In DNA, the CDR3 is TGCGCCAGCAGCCAAGATCCGACCACTGTTGGGTATGGCTACACCTTC.

The chain recombines TRBV5-1 with TRBJ1-1; unclear D gene. Germline CDR1 SGHRS, CDR2 YFSETQ. The CDR3 totals 15 residues. Trimming removed 4 bases from V and 0 bases from J, with 13 bases in between. The CDR3 DNA reads as TGCGCCAGCAGCCCACGCGAGGGATTGAACACTGAAGCTTTCTTT. It codes for CASSPREGLNTEAFF.

The chain recombines TRBV27 with TRBJ2-7, with 7 bases matching TRBD2. This CDR3 region has 13 residues. The ends lost 4 bases at V and 3 bases at J; junction bases unmatched: 3. Per the germline V gene, CDR1 is MNHEY and CDR2 is SMNVEV (reference sequence). The CDR3 nucleotides are TGTGCCAGCAGTTCACTAGCGCTCTACGAGCAGTACTTC. Encoded protein: CASSSLALYEQYF.

The chain employs TRBV7-2 and TRBJ2-7; 10 bases align to TRBD2. Germline V gene sequence: CDR1 SGHTA, CDR2 FQGNSA. V was pared by 0 bases and J by 6 bases, with 11 bases of the junction left unmatched. The CDR3 has 17 amino acids. The CDR3 is CASSLAGLARERSEQYF. The CDR3 coding sequence is TGTGCCAGCAGCTTAGCGGGACTAGCGAGGGAAAGGAGCGAGCAGTACTTC.

This clonotype was counted a few times. This chain connects TRBV5-1 to TRBJ2-6; weak D call: TRBD2 (5 bases). The CDR3 totals 16 residues. Germline assignment: CDR1 SGHRS and CDR2 YFSETQ. The germline V and J ends were trimmed by 5 bases and 0 bases, with 12 bases remaining between them. CDR3 amino acids: CASRMERNSGANVLTF. The CDR3 bases are TGCGCCAGCAGAATGGAGCGGAACTCTGGGGCCAACGTCCTGACTTTC. The full variable domain, with the rest looked up from reference TRBV5-1 and TRBJ2-6, is KAGVTQTPRYLIKTRGQQVTLSCSPISGHRSVSWYQQTPGQGLQFLFEYFSETQRNKGNFPGRFSGRQFSNSRSEMNVSTLELGDSALYLCASRMERNSGANVLTFGAGSRLTVL.